The 16 T cell receptor beta chains presented below share a single source sample, sequenced in a study of OX40 agonist ivuxolimab in advanced cancers. The method was immunoSEQ multiplex PCR; TCRdb's version includes in-frame clones alone and lacks a portion of them. Of tens of thousands of clones in the sample, 75% to 95% were seen once. The sample in question was CD4+ or CD8+ T cells sorted from blood, obtained in a trial of the OX40 agonist ivuxolimab. The receptors stem from an adult with an advanced solid tumor such as melanoma, head and neck, liver or kidney cancer.

This clone was detected only a few times. V is TRBV19 and J is TRBJ1-5; TRBD1 matches 9 bases. V shed 4 bases, J shed 3 bases, and the junction held 4 bases outside the gene matches. The germline gives CDR1 LNHDA, CDR2 SQIVND (reference sequence). This CDR3 comprises 15 residues. The CDR3: CASSTTGGSNQPQHF. CDR3 nucleotide sequence: TGTGCCAGTAGTACGACAGGGGGATCCAATCAGCCCCAGCATTTT. The full variable domain, rest sourced from reference TRBV19 and TRBJ1-5, is DGGITQSPKYLFRKEGQNVTLSCEQNLNHDAMYWYRQDPGQGLRLIYYSQIVNDFQKGDIAEGYSVSREKKESFPLTVTSAQKNPTAFYLCASSTTGGSNQPQHFGDGTRLSIL.

The chain recombines TRBV5-1 with TRBJ2-5; 8 bases fit TRBD2. The CDR3 loop spans 15 amino acids. The ends lost 1 base at V and 5 bases at J; junction bases unmatched: 7. The V gene's germline CDR1 is SGHRS and CDR2 YFSETQ. CDR3: CASSLRAGAWETQYF. The DNA of the CDR3 is TGCGCCAGCAGCTTGAGAGCGGGAGCTTGGGAGACCCAGTACTTC.

CDR3 amino acids: CASSERPGSIEQYF. The CDR3 region has the DNA TGTGCCAGCAGTGAAAGACCGGGGTCTATCGAGCAGTACTTC. This chain joins TRBV6-1 and TRBJ2-7, with D possibly matching TRBD2 (5 bases). CDR3 length: 14 residues. The ends were cut back, 2 bases at V and 6 bases at J, with 14 bases in the middle. The germline V gene has CDR1 MNHNS and CDR2 SASEGT.

V gene TRBV15 combines with J gene TRBJ2-1, with 8 bases fitting TRBD1. V gave up 9 bases and J gave up 5 bases; unmatched junction bases: 9. Per the germline V gene, CDR1 is LNHNV and CDR2 is YYDKDF (reference sequence). This CDR3 comprises 14 residues. The CDR3 loop is CATSPGQVNNEQFF. CDR3 nucleotides: TGTGCCACAAGTCCGGGACAGGTCAACAATGAGCAGTTCTTC.

The chain is built from TRBV6-4 and TRBJ2-5; 11 bases are shared with TRBD1. Germline values: CDR1 MRHNA, CDR2 SNTAGT. This CDR3 is built from 14 residues. The V and J ends lost 4 bases and 4 bases, in that order; junction bases with no gene match: 2. The CDR3 nucleotides are TGTGCCAGCAGTGCCGGGACAGGGGGAGAGACCCAGTACTTC. This translates into CASSAGTGGETQYF.

The chain links TRBV9 to TRBJ1-1; no reliable D call. The CDR3 length is 12 residues. V gave up 3 bases and J gave up 4 bases, with 7 bases separating them. CDR1 is SGDLS and CDR2 is YYNGEE in the germline V gene. This chain's CDR3 is CASSGSGTEAFF. The CDR3 DNA is TGTGCCAGCAGCGGATCGGGCACTGAAGCTTTCTTT.

The rearrangement uses TRBV6-6 and TRBJ1-4; D is unresolved. The CDR3 sequence is 13 residues long. Germline V gives CDR1 MNHNY, CDR2 SVGAGI (reference sequence). The germline V and J ends were trimmed by 7 bases and 0 bases, with 6 bases remaining between them. In nucleotides, the CDR3 is TGTGCCAGCAAAAGGACAACTAATGAAAAACTGTTTTTT. It codes for CASKRTTNEKLFF.

The V gene is TRBV5-1, the J gene TRBJ1-2; the match to TRBD1 covers 9 bases. Germline CDR1 reads SGHRS; CDR2 reads YFSETQ. J was trimmed by 2 bases and V by 4 bases; bases with no gene match: 6. The CDR3 length is 15 residues. The DNA of the CDR3 is TGCGCCAGCAGCCTAAACAGGGGGCTGAACTATGGCTACACCTTC. It translates to CASSLNRGLNYGYTF.

The chain combines TRBV5-4 with TRBJ1-1; TRBD1 matches at 8 bases. The CDR3 totals 15 residues. Germline lookup yields CDR1 SGHNT and CDR2 YYREEE (reference sequence). The V gene end was trimmed by 5 bases and the J gene end by 4 bases; junction bases not matched to a gene: 10. Here the CDR3 DNA reads TGTGCCAGCAGTCCGAGGACAGGGCAGATCACTGAAGCTTTCTTT. It codes for CASSPRTGQITEAFF.

V gene TRBV21-1 combines with J gene TRBJ1-4. TRBV21-1 counts as a pseudogene. The CDR3 contains 14 residues. The CDR3 DNA sequence: TGTGCCAGCATTCGCGGGAAAACTAATGAAAAACTGTTTTTT. Translated, it gives CASIRGKTNEKLFF.

The chain combines TRBV21-1 with TRBJ2-7; TRBD2 is the table's D call and was not checked against the DNA. TRBV21-1 represents a pseudogene. CDR3 length equals 16 residues. DNA of the CDR3: TGTGCCAGCACTTCACGAGGCTTTAGCTTGTCCTACGAGCAGTACTTC. Translated, it gives CASTSRGFSLSYEQYF.

This chain uses TRBV9 with TRBJ2-2; 7 bases map to TRBD2. Trimming cost V 0 bases and J 6 bases; bases outside gene matches: 11. The V gene's germline CDR1 is SGDLS and CDR2 YYNGEE. The CDR3 totals 17 residues. The CDR3 nucleotides read TGTGCCAGCAGCGTAGGTTTGGGGGGGAACTACGCCGGGGAGCTGTTTTTT. As protein: CASSVGLGGNYAGELFF.

As DNA, the CDR3 is TGTGCCAGTAGTATAGGCGGGGCTGGGGAGCTGTTTTTT. Its translation is CASSIGGAGELFF. V and J are TRBV19 and TRBJ2-2, with D possibly TRBD2 on 6 matching bases. The length of the CDR3 is 13 residues. The V end lost 1 base, the J end lost 8 bases, and 8 bases lay between the germline ends. CDR1 LNHDA and CDR2 SQIVND come from the germline V gene (reference sequence).

The chain recombines TRBV28 with TRBJ1-5; perhaps TRBD1 as D (6 bases). CDR3 length: 14 amino acids. Germline V gene data show CDR1 as MDHEN and CDR2 as SYDVKM. V lost 6 bases and J 3 bases, leaving 12 bases between the germline ends. CDR3 sequence (DNA): TGTGCCAGCAGGGGATCAGGGGACAATCAGCCCCAGCATTTT. It codes for CASRGSGDNQPQHF.

The chain employs TRBV7-9 and TRBJ2-2; 11 bases align to TRBD2. V lost 3 bases to trimming and J lost 5 bases; unmatched junction nucleotides: 8. The CDR3 loop spans 17 amino acids. In germline, CDR1 is SEHNR, CDR2 FQNEAQ (reference sequence). The CDR3 DNA is TGTGCCAGCAGCTTTAGCGGGAGGGCCCTCGGGACCGGGGAGCTGTTTTTT. This translates into CASSFSGRALGTGELFF.

In this sample, this clone turned up once. The chain joins TRBV28 to TRBJ1-2, with D maybe TRBD1 (5 bases). CDR3 length: 12 residues. Germline values: CDR1 MDHEN, CDR2 SYDVKM. Trimming stripped 2 bases from V and 8 bases from J, with 9 bases between. Written as DNA, the CDR3 is TGTGCCAGCAGTTTACCAGGGTTCGGCTACACCTTC. Its translation: CASSLPGFGYTF.